This entry lists 19 T cell receptor beta chains sequenced from one sample in a study of T-cell memory formation after mild COVID-19. TCRdb used MiXCR to reprocess the 5' RACE reads, holding one entry per CDR3 protein. The table lists more than 80,000 distinct CDR3 sequences, roughly 12% of them singletons. Sequencing input: PBMCs or a T cell subset sorted from them (not recorded which). All receptors derive from an adult woman who had mild COVID-19 (a few samples of this study predate the infection). Cell type and time point are not known.

The gene calls are TRBV7-7 and TRBJ2-5, with 8 bases lining up with TRBD2. In germline, CDR1 is SSHAT, CDR2 FNYEAQ (reference sequence). The CDR3 sequence is 16 residues long. Trimming removed 1 base from V and 3 bases from J; junction bases left unmatched: 7. The DNA of the CDR3 is TGTGCCAGCAGCTTAGGTCCGGGACTAGAAAAAGAGACCCAGTACTTC. Its translation: CASSLGPGLEKETQYF.

This clonotype was counted once. The chain employs TRBV7-9 and TRBJ2-7; tentatively, D is TRBD1 or TRBD2 (6 bases each). The CDR3 spans 17 residues. With 4 bases removed from V and 0 bases from J, the gap between germline ends came to 19 bases. Germline V lookup: CDR1 SEHNR, CDR2 FQNEAQ (reference sequence). The chain's CDR3 is CASSSLGGGTYSYEQYF. For the CDR3, the DNA is TGTGCCAGCAGCTCCTTAGGAGGAGGGACATACTCCTACGAGCAGTACTTC.

This chain links TRBV12-3 or TRBV12-4 with TRBJ1-1; D unresolved. V lost 3 bases, J lost 7 bases, and 9 bases lay in between. The CDR3 loop spans 12 amino acids. The CDR3 sequence: CASSFGGSEAFF. CDR3 DNA sequence: TGTGCCAGCAGTTTTGGAGGGAGTGAAGCTTTCTTT.

Only a few counts were recorded for this clonotype. Here the CDR3 reads CASSFYLPREGPTDTQYF. The CDR3 DNA reads TGTGCCAGCAGTTTTTATCTCCCTCGGGAGGGCCCCACAGATACGCAGTATTTT. The chain employs TRBV12-3 or TRBV12-4 and TRBJ2-3, with 8 bases aligning to TRBD2. The CDR3 consists of 18 residues. V lost 3 bases and J lost 2; bases outside the gene matches: 13.

The genes are TRBV9 and TRBJ2-1; 9 bases line up with TRBD1. CDR1 is SGDLS, CDR2 YYNGEE, per germline. V trimming: 1 base; J trimming: 6 bases; junction bases outside the gene matches: 8. The CDR3 spans 16 residues. CDR3 coding DNA: TGTGCCAGCAGCGTAACGAGGGGGACAGGGAGCAATGAGCAGTTCTTC. Translation: CASSVTRGTGSNEQFF.

This clonotype was observed a few times. The V and J genes are TRBV7-9 and TRBJ1-1; D ambiguous. The ends were cut back, 1 base at V and 1 base at J, with 10 bases in the middle. The CDR3 covers 15 residues. CDR1 is SEHNR and CDR2 is FQNEAQ in the germline V gene (reference sequence). CDR3 sequence reads: CASSLVVGWNTEAFF. The CDR3 DNA is TGTGCCAGCAGCTTAGTGGTGGGGTGGAACACTGAAGCTTTCTTT.

This clonotype was picked up a small number of times. This rearrangement joins TRBV7-9 to TRBJ2-2, with 10 bases lining up with TRBD2. The trim removed 5 bases at V and 0 bases at J, leaving 6 bases unmatched. This CDR3 comprises 17 residues. The germline V gene has CDR1 SEHNR and CDR2 FQNEAQ (reference sequence). The CDR3 DNA reads TGTGCCAGCAGCCCCCGACTAGCGGGCGCGAACACCGGGGAGCTGTTTTTT. Residues: CASSPRLAGANTGELFF.

There are a few counts of this clonotype. The chain carries TRBV20-1 and TRBJ1-6; D not resolved. The V gene's germline CDR1 is DFQATT and CDR2 SNEGSKA (reference sequence). The CDR3 contains 16 residues. Deletions cut 0 bases from V and 0 bases from J, with 9 bases between. CDR3 sequence: CSARDRTSSYNSPLHF. CDR3 nucleotide sequence: TGCAGTGCTAGAGATCGAACGAGCTCCTATAATTCACCCCTCCACTTT.

The V call is TRBV7-9, the J call TRBJ2-3, with TRBD2 as a possible D gene (5 bases). Trimming took 5 bases from V and 14 from J, leaving 26 bases between them. This CDR3 has 15 amino acids. CDR1 and CDR2 from the germline V gene are SEHNR and FQNEAQ (reference sequence). The CDR3 nucleotides read TGTGCCAGCAGCCCGCCGGGTCCAGCCCCCGCACTAGGGTATTTT. It specifies CASSPPGPAPALGYF.

The V call is TRBV5-1, the J call TRBJ2-5, with D tentatively TRBD1 or TRBD2 (5 bases each). This CDR3 region has 14 residues. The germline V and J ends were trimmed by 2 bases and 2 bases, with 10 bases remaining between them. Looked up from germline, CDR1 is SGHRS and CDR2 is YFSETQ. The CDR3 DNA follows: TGCGCCAGCAGCTTCGGGGACCCTCAAGAGACCCAGTACTTC. Its translation: CASSFGDPQETQYF.

The V and J genes are TRBV4-1 and TRBJ2-1; no firm D call. The V end was cut by 2 bases, the J end by 7 bases, with 27 bases between. The CDR3 has 19 amino acids. Germline loops: CDR1 MGHRA, CDR2 YSYEKL. The CDR3: CASSQLLYVYLEKANEQFF. CDR3 DNA sequence: TGCGCCAGCAGCCAACTCCTATACGTTTACTTAGAGAAGGCTAATGAGCAGTTCTTC.

This clonotype was recorded a few times. The chain uses TRBV6-6 and TRBJ1-1; 9 bases are shared with TRBD1. In germline, CDR1 is MNHNY, CDR2 SVGAGI (reference sequence). The CDR3 sequence is 15 residues long. Germline trimming cut 5 bases from V and 2 bases from J; bases unmatched to any gene: 6. The CDR3 nucleotides read TGTGCCAGCAGTAAGCCGGGACAGGGTAACACTGAAGCTTTCTTT. Protein product: CASSKPGQGNTEAFF.

The chain couples TRBV4-2 to TRBJ1-3; tentative D call: TRBD1 (5 bases). The CDR3 has 14 residues. Germline lookup yields CDR1 LGHNA and CDR2 YNFKEQ. V was trimmed by 2 bases and J by 2 bases, leaving 7 bases between them. Written as DNA, the CDR3 is TGTGCCAGCAGCCAATCGGGGCCTGGAAACACCATATATTTT. Amino acid sequence: CASSQSGPGNTIYF.

This clonotype has a handful of counts. V is TRBV5-6 and J is TRBJ1-2, with D hard to call. This CDR3 region has 12 residues. Per germline, CDR1 SGHDT and CDR2 YYEEEE. Trimming removed 0 bases at V and 4 bases at J, with 4 bases between. CDR3 DNA: TGTGCCAGCAGCTTGGGGGCCTATGGCTACACCTTC. Translated, it gives CASSLGAYGYTF.

In nucleotides, the CDR3 is TGTGCCAGCAGCCGAGAGGGCCTAGCGGAGTACAATGAGCAGTTCTTC. It specifies CASSREGLAEYNEQFF. The chain recombines TRBV9 with TRBJ2-1, with TRBD2 identical over 7 bases. Germline values: CDR1 SGDLS, CDR2 YYNGEE. V shed 4 bases, J shed 4 bases, and the junction held 11 bases outside the gene matches. CDR3 length: 16 amino acids.

This clonotype showed up just a few times. This rearrangement joins TRBV13 to TRBJ2-5; tentative D call: TRBD2 (7 bases). The CDR3 runs to 13 residues. V was clipped by 5 bases and J by 3 bases, with 10 bases between them. From germline, CDR1 is PRHDT and CDR2 FYEKMQ (reference sequence). CDR3 sequence reads: CASSEGGKETQYF. The CDR3 nucleotides are TGTGCCAGCAGCGAGGGGGGGAAAGAGACCCAGTACTTC.

This clonotype turned up a few times. This rearrangement joins TRBV12-3 or TRBV12-4 to TRBJ1-5; 7 bases are shared with TRBD1. The V gene end was trimmed by 5 bases and the J gene end by 5 bases; junction bases not matched to a gene: 9. The CDR3 is made up of 15 amino acids. For the CDR3, the DNA is TGTGCCAGCAGTCCAAAAGGGGGCTGGGATCAGCCCCAGCATTTT. Translating gives CASSPKGGWDQPQHF.

This clonotype occurred many times. CDR3 sequence: CASSLDRTRNYGYTF. CDR3 bases: TGTGCCAGCAGCTTAGATCGTACACGGAACTATGGCTACACCTTC. The chain couples TRBV11-3 to TRBJ1-2; no firm D call. The CDR3 sequence is 15 residues long. The V gene's germline CDR1 is SGHNT and CDR2 YENEEA. Between the trimmed V and J ends, which lost 0 bases and 2 bases, there was a span of 10 bases.

V usage is TRBV24-1 and J usage is TRBJ1-5, with TRBD1 as a possible D gene (5 bases). The CDR3 runs to 16 residues. Looked up from germline, CDR1 is KGHDR and CDR2 is SFDVKD. V was pared by 6 bases and J by 0 bases, with 14 bases between. CDR3 residues: CATSSGTVISNQPQHF. CDR3 bases: TGTGCCACCAGTTCCGGGACGGTGATTAGCAATCAGCCCCAGCATTTT.